The 18 T cell receptor beta chains reported below all come from one sample, sequenced in a study of blood T cell repertoires in COVID-19. The data were produced by immunoSEQ multiplex PCR, yet TCRdb's version contains in-frame clones alone and is incomplete. The sample has hundreds of thousands of clones, 70% to 80% seen once. The sequenced material came from peripheral blood. The receptors derive from a woman aged 80 or older with acute or convalescent COVID-19.

V is TRBV2 and J is TRBJ2-5, with TRBD2 identical over 7 bases. With 2 bases clipped from V and 4 bases from J, the junction kept 4 bases outside the gene matches. Looked up from germline, CDR1 is SNHLY and CDR2 is FYNNEI. The CDR3 spans 14 residues. CDR3 nucleotides: TGTGCCAGCAGTGAAAGACTAGCAAGAGAGACCCAGTACTTC. Translated: CASSERLARETQYF.

The sample holds one count of this clone. CDR3 loop: CASSYSTGVRSPLHF. CDR3 DNA sequence: TGTGCCAGCAGTTACTCGACAGGGGTCAGATCACCCCTCCACTTT. The chain employs TRBV6-5 and TRBJ1-6, with 8 positions matching TRBD1. The CDR3 is made up of 15 amino acids. Looked up from germline, CDR1 is MNHEY and CDR2 is SVGAGI. The V segment lost 0 bases and the J segment 10 bases; nucleotides outside the gene matches: 5.

The table lists this clone with a few counts. V usage is TRBV3-1 (or the pseudogene TRBV3-2) and J usage is TRBJ1-1; maybe TRBD1 (6 bases). The V end was cut by 4 bases, the J end by 6 bases, with 9 bases between. Looked up from germline, CDR1 is LGHDT and CDR2 is YNNKEL (reference sequence). The CDR3 loop spans 12 amino acids. CDR3 coding DNA: TGTGCCAGCAGCCCGGGGGGCGCTGAAGCTTTCTTT. It specifies CASSPGGAEAFF.

This clone has just one count. Other DNA sequences within the sample encode an identical CDR3. The chain links TRBV5-1 to TRBJ1-1, with D hard to call. The ends were cut back, 5 bases at V and 1 base at J, with 9 bases in the middle. Per germline, CDR1 SGHRS and CDR2 YFSETQ. This CDR3 comprises 13 residues. The CDR3 is CASSRQENTEAFF. In nucleotides, the CDR3 is TGCGCCAGCAGTCGGCAGGAGAACACTGAAGCTTTCTTT.

The rearrangement uses TRBV2 and TRBJ1-2; TRBD1 is a possible D gene (6 bases). The germline gives CDR1 SNHLY, CDR2 FYNNEI. The V end lost 4 bases, the J end lost 3 bases, and 18 bases lay between the germline ends. The CDR3 sequence is 16 residues long. CDR3 in amino acids: CASSGQAVLTHYGYTF. Here the CDR3 DNA reads TGTGCCAGCAGTGGACAGGCCGTTTTAACCCACTATGGCTACACCTTC.

Here the CDR3 DNA reads TGCGCCAGCAGCTTTAACATGAACACTGAAGCTTTCTTT. It is translated as CASSFNMNTEAFF. V is TRBV5-1 and J is TRBJ1-1; D gene ambiguous. The CDR3 is made up of 13 amino acids. V was cut by 2 bases and J by 0 bases, with 5 bases left in between. CDR1 and CDR2 from the germline V gene are SGHRS and YFSETQ. The full variable domain, with the rest looked up from reference TRBV5-1 and TRBJ1-1, is KAGVTQTPRYLIKTRGQQVTLSCSPISGHRSVSWYQQTPGQGLQFLFEYFSETQRNKGNFPGRFSGRQFSNSRSEMNVSTLELGDSALYLCASSFNMNTEAFFGQGTRLTVV.

J is TRBJ1-6 and V is TRBV18, with D possibly TRBD1 on 6 matching bases. This CDR3 is 18 amino acids long. Trimming took off 6 bases at V and 0 bases at J, with 18 bases between the two ends. Germline loops: CDR1 KGHSH, CDR2 LQKENI. CDR3 region: CASSPWVQGSSYNSPLHF. The CDR3 region has the DNA TGTGCCAGCTCCCCCTGGGTGCAGGGGAGCTCCTATAATTCACCCCTCCACTTT.

The chain links TRBV30 to TRBJ1-6; D is perhaps TRBD1 (5 bases). The germline V gene has CDR1 GTSNPN and CDR2 SVGIG (reference sequence). The germline V and J ends were trimmed by 2 bases and 7 bases, with 18 bases remaining between them. The CDR3 has 16 amino acids. The CDR3 here is CAWSPLGVVWNSPLHF. The DNA for the CDR3 is TGTGCCTGGAGTCCTTTAGGGGTAGTGTGGAATTCACCCCTCCACTTT.

The CDR3 DNA reads as TGTGCCAGCAGTTACGCGGGGGGATCGGAAAAACTGTTTTTT. Translated, it gives CASSYAGGSEKLFF. The chain recombines TRBV6-5 with TRBJ1-4, with D perhaps matching TRBD1 (5 bases). This CDR3 has 14 residues. Germline V CDR1 and CDR2: MNHEY, SVGAGI. Trimming left V 2 bases short and J 8 bases short, with 12 bases between.

CDR3 residues: CASSWTDRGEQYF. As DNA, the CDR3 is TGTGCCAGCAGCTGGACAGATCGGGGCGAGCAGTACTTC. V usage is TRBV7-8 and J usage is TRBJ2-7; TRBD1 is a possible D gene (6 bases). Germline lookup yields CDR1 SGHVS and CDR2 FQNEAQ. Trimming left V 4 bases short and J 6 bases short, with 13 bases between. The CDR3 is made up of 13 amino acids. The full variable domain, rest sourced from reference TRBV7-8 and TRBJ2-7, is GAGVSQSPRYKVAKRGQDVALRCDPISGHVSLFWYQQALGQGPEFLTYFQNEAQLDKSGLPSDRFFAERPEGSVSTLKIQRTQQEDSAVYLCASSWTDRGEQYFGPGTRLTVT.

This sequence joins TRBV9 and TRBJ1-1; maybe TRBD1 (5 bases). Germline V gene lookup returns CDR1 SGDLS and CDR2 YYNGEE. V was clipped by 4 bases and J by 1 base, with 17 bases between them. This CDR3 has 16 amino acids. CDR3 in amino acids: CASSQGLGGGNTEAFF. The DNA for the CDR3 is TGTGCCAGCAGCCAAGGACTCGGGGGAGGGAACACTGAAGCTTTCTTT. The full variable domain, rest sourced from reference TRBV9 and TRBJ1-1, is DSGVTQTPKHLITATGQRVTLRCSPRSGDLSVYWYQQSLDQGLQFLIQYYNGEERAKGNILERFSAQQFPDLHSELNLSSLELGDSALYFCASSQGLGGGNTEAFFGQGTRLTVV.

This clone was seen only a few times. J is TRBJ1-2 and V is TRBV7-2; D remains unclear. V lost 6 bases to trimming and J lost 3 bases, with 23 bases between them. The CDR3 has 17 amino acids. CDR1 and CDR2 from the germline V gene are SGHTA and FQGNSA. As DNA, the CDR3 is TGTGCCAGCAGTAAAACCTCCACTGGTTATTTGGACTATGGCTACACCTTC. Its translation: CASSKTSTGYLDYGYTF.

This clone was detected a few times. The chain joins TRBV6-2 or TRBV6-3 to TRBJ2-1; weak D call: TRBD2 (7 bases). CDR1 and CDR2 from the germline V gene are MNHEY and SVGEGT. Between the trimmed V and J ends, which lost 6 bases and 5 bases, there was a span of 17 bases. There are 15 residues in the CDR3. The CDR3 spells CASSVGGLGHNEQFF. In nucleotides, the CDR3 is TGTGCCAGCAGCGTGGGGGGGCTCGGTCACAATGAGCAGTTCTTC.

About this clone itself: A much larger clone lies a single base off, so this may be a read error. The J gene is TRBJ2-7, the V gene TRBV7-9; tentative D call: TRBD2 (6 bases). The CDR3 spans 13 residues. V lost 2 bases, J lost 2 bases, and 7 bases lay in between. Per the germline V gene, CDR1 is SEHNR and CDR2 is FQNEAQ (reference sequence). CDR3 sequence (DNA): TGTGCCAGCAGCTTATCGGGGGCCTACGAGCAGTACTTC. Translation gives CASSLSGAYEQYF.

The V gene is TRBV12-3 or TRBV12-4, the J gene TRBJ2-1; the D is unclear. This CDR3 has 11 residues. V was clipped by 6 bases and J by 4 bases, with 4 bases between them. The CDR3 loop is CASSQYNEQFF. As DNA, the CDR3 is TGTGCCAGCAGCCAATACAATGAGCAGTTCTTC.

This chain links TRBV5-6 with TRBJ1-4; D call uncertain. The V and J ends lost 1 base and 4 bases respectively, with 17 bases between them. Germline assignment: CDR1 SGHDT and CDR2 YYEEEE. This CDR3 is 17 amino acids long. The CDR3 protein is CASSLLHGRGFNEKLFF. CDR3 nucleotide sequence: TGTGCCAGCAGCTTGTTGCATGGGCGCGGGTTTAATGAAAAACTGTTTTTT.

The chain recombines TRBV27 with TRBJ2-4, with D perhaps TRBD1 (6 bases). V lost 4 bases and J lost 11, with 15 bases in between. The V gene's germline CDR1 is MNHEY and CDR2 SMNVEV (reference sequence). There are 13 residues in the CDR3. CDR3 bases: TGTGCCAGCAGTTCGCACCCACAGGGAGTTCAGTACTTC. This sequence encodes CASSSHPQGVQYF.

The chain combines TRBV6-2 or TRBV6-3 with TRBJ1-2, with a weak D call TRBD1 (5 bases). V shed 6 bases and J shed 8 bases, with 16 bases lying between them. The CDR3 length is 13 residues. Germline assignment: CDR1 MNHEY and CDR2 SVGEGT. CDR3: CASSPDSPTGYTF. CDR3 in DNA: TGTGCCAGCAGCCCCGACAGCCCTACGGGCTACACCTTC.